The TCR beta chain described here comes from a study of blood T cell repertoires in COVID-19. Study at large: COVID-19 samples, acute and convalescent, were from the United States, Italy and Spain. Sample material is recorded as cDNA or gDNA derived from T cells, B-cell-depleted T cells, or PBMCs.

Original methodology: Counts of nucleated cells, estimated from reference gene primer amplification, were obtained. Measured with immunoSEQ multiplex PCR; TCRdb has only the in-frame clones, and not every one. The V and J calls and clone size are taken from that table; D and trimming were inferred from the DNA. Among about 34,000 clones listed, 70% to 80% were seen once. This clone was seen just once. Germline V CDR1 and CDR2: SEHNR, FQNEAQ (reference sequence). V lost 2 bases and J 4 bases, leaving 10 bases between the germline ends. The CDR3 consists of 14 residues. V is TRBV7-9 and J is TRBJ2-3; maybe TRBD1 (6 bases). The receptor's source is a human donor in a cohort sampled during active COVID-19. Sequencing input: peripheral blood. This chain's CDR3 is CASSLPQGSDTQYF. CDR3 DNA: TGTGCCAGCAGCTTACCTCAGGGGTCAGATACGCAGTATTTT.